The rows below give T cell receptor beta chains drawn from one sample of a study of blood T cell repertoires in COVID-19. Profiling relied on immunoSEQ multiplex PCR, and the TCRdb table lists in-frame clones only, not all of them. The profile shows roughly 230,000 clones, about 85% of them singletons. The source material was peripheral blood. These TCRs come from a man in his forties with acute or convalescent COVID-19. CDR3s include the opening cysteine and the closing phenylalanine or tryptophan. Fields, in order: clone size, V gene, J gene, D gene, CDR3 protein, CDR3 DNA. D genes are given only for firm matches. Size is omitted from some rows. Given values are once, few, many or a class for expanded clones.

.	TRBV27	TRBJ1-5	TRBD1	CASRPTGGGEPQHF	TGTGCCAGCAGACCTACAGGGGGCGGAGAGCCCCAGCATTTT
.	TRBV28	TRBJ1-6	.	CASSNSYNSPLHF	TGTGCCAGCAGTAACAGTTATAATTCACCCCTCCACTTT
.	TRBV11-2	TRBJ2-5	.	CASSFWGEETQYF	TGTGCCAGCAGCTTTTGGGGGGAGGAGACCCAGTACTTC
.	TRBV13	TRBJ1-2	TRBD1	CASSRSGQVIYGYTF	TGTGCCAGCAGTCGGTCGGGACAGGTTATCTATGGCTACACCTTC
.	TRBV11-2	TRBJ2-7	.	CASSLVSAYEQYF	TGTGCCAGCAGCTTAGTATCTGCCTACGAGCAGTACTTC
.	TRBV28	TRBJ2-3	TRBD2	CASSSPAGGPFGIGTDTQYF	TGTGCCAGCAGTTCCCCAGCGGGGGGGCCGTTCGGGATCGGAACAGATACGCAGTATTTT
.	TRBV5-1	TRBJ1-5	.	CASSEGDSNQPQHF	TGCGCCAGCAGCGAAGGGGATAGCAATCAGCCCCAGCATTTT
.	TRBV18	TRBJ2-2	TRBD1	CASSPKDRGGTGELFF	TGTGCCAGCTCACCGAAGGACAGGGGTGGTACCGGGGAGCTGTTTTTT
.	TRBV13	TRBJ1-4	TRBD1	CASSTRTGLGEKLFF	TGTGCCAGCAGCACGCGGACAGGGTTAGGGGAAAAACTGTTTTTT
.	TRBV28	TRBJ1-2	TRBD1	CASSLTGGPYGYTF	TGTGCCAGCAGTTTGACAGGGGGCCCCTATGGCTACACCTTC
few	TRBV11-2	TRBJ1-2	.	CASSYGSGGYTF	TGTGCCAGCAGCTATGGGTCGGGTGGCTACACCTTC
.	TRBV30	TRBJ1-4	TRBD1	CAWNRDRDEKLFF	TGTGCCTGGAACCGGGACAGGGATGAAAAACTGTTTTTT
few	TRBV18	TRBJ2-7	.	CASSPGTVNTYEQYF	TGTGCCAGCTCCCCCGGAACAGTTAACACCTACGAGCAGTACTTC
.	TRBV6-5	TRBJ1-3	.	CASGNRLSSGNTIYF	TGTGCCAGCGGCAACAGGCTGAGCTCTGGAAACACCATATATTTT
.	TRBV2	TRBJ2-5	TRBD1	CASSPDRDETQYF	TGTGCCAGCAGTCCAGACAGGGACGAGACCCAGTACTTC
.	TRBV10-3	TRBJ2-1	.	CAISSNNEQFF	TGTGCCATCAGCAGTAACAATGAGCAGTTCTTC
once	TRBV7-8	TRBJ1-2	.	CASSEGVGSDYGYTF	TGTGCCAGCAGCGAGGGCGTGGGGTCAGACTATGGCTACACCTTC
.	TRBV5-4	TRBJ1-4	.	CASSLGGVTNEKLFF	TGTGCCAGCAGCTTAGGAGGGGTGACTAATGAAAAACTGTTTTTT
.	TRBV11-1	TRBJ2-7	TRBD1	CASSLDAGQAYEQYF	TGTGCCAGCAGCTTAGACGCGGGACAGGCGTACGAGCAGTACTTC
.	TRBV3-1/TRBV3-2	TRBJ1-2	.	CASSQQVQGVTSGYTF	TGTGCCAGCAGCCAACAAGTCCAGGGCGTTACGTCGGGCTACACCTTC
.	TRBV6-5	TRBJ1-2	TRBD1	CASGTGVYGYTF	TGTGCCAGCGGAACAGGGGTCTATGGCTACACCTTC
.	TRBV27	TRBJ1-5	.	CASKSPQEKLFQPQHF	TGTGCCAGCAAATCACCACAGGAGAAATTGTTTCAGCCCCAGCATTTT
.	TRBV2	TRBJ2-7	.	CASLETGTTSYEQYF	TGTGCCAGTTTAGAAACCGGGACAACCTCCTACGAGCAGTACTTC
.	TRBV7-9	TRBJ1-1	TRBD1	CASSQGVLNTEAFF	TGTGCCAGCAGCCAGGGGGTGCTGAACACTGAAGCTTTCTTT
many	TRBV11-3	TRBJ1-1	TRBD1	CASSHGDRGTEAFF	TGTGCCAGCAGCCACGGAGACAGGGGGACTGAAGCTTTCTTT
.	TRBV11-1	TRBJ1-1	.	CASSLVDSYTEAFF	TGTGCCAGCAGCTTGGTGGACAGCTACACTGAAGCTTTCTTT
.	TRBV10-3	TRBJ2-7	TRBD1	CAISFVGGENEQYF	TGTGCCATCAGCTTTGTAGGGGGCGAGAACGAGCAGTACTTC
medium-sized	TRBV28	TRBJ2-1	.	CASRPGGTYNEQFF	TGTGCCAGCCGCCCGGGCGGGACCTACAATGAGCAGTTCTTC
.	TRBV27	TRBJ1-1	.	CASSRSGGNTEAFF	TGTGCCAGCAGCCGGAGCGGGGGGAACACTGAAGCTTTCTTT
.	TRBV18	TRBJ2-3	.	CASSPRRNTDTQYF	TGTGCCAGCTCACCACGCAGAAACACAGATACGCAGTATTTT
.	TRBV4-1	TRBJ1-2	.	CASSQGGDPSFYGYTF	TGCGCCAGCAGCCAGGGGGGTGACCCCTCCTTCTATGGCTACACCTTC
.	TRBV15	TRBJ1-2	.	CATSLRQNGGYTF	TGTGCCACCAGCCTGAGACAAAACGGCGGCTACACCTTC
.	TRBV7-2	TRBJ2-5	.	CASSPLRGKETQYF	TGTGCCAGCAGCCCCCTGAGGGGGAAAGAGACCCAGTACTTC
.	TRBV28	TRBJ1-2	.	CASSYPTGSGGGYTF	TGTGCCAGCAGTTATCCCACAGGGTCGGGTGGGGGCTACACCTTC
.	TRBV7-9	TRBJ1-2	TRBD1	CASSLGPWDSTDNYGYTF	TGTGCCAGCAGCTTAGGGCCATGGGACAGTACTGATAACTATGGCTACACCTTC
.	TRBV4-1	TRBJ2-3	.	CASSQGLSEGTDTQYF	TGCGCCAGCAGCCAAGGTTTGTCGGAGGGAACAGATACGCAGTATTTT
few	TRBV25-1	TRBJ1-2	.	CASSGTDIYGYTF	TGTGCCAGCAGTGGCACGGACATTTATGGCTACACCTTC
.	TRBV6-5	TRBJ1-4	TRBD1	CASSTLGQGNEKLFF	TGTGCCAGCAGTACCCTAGGACAGGGGAATGAAAAACTGTTTTTT
.	TRBV6-5	TRBJ2-1	TRBD1	CASRLGQGYNEQFF	TGTGCCAGCAGACTGGGACAGGGCTACAATGAGCAGTTCTTC
.	TRBV4-2	TRBJ2-1	.	CASSQDSGAVAGNEQFF	TGTGCCAGCAGCCAAGATTCGGGAGCTGTAGCTGGGAATGAGCAGTTCTTC
.	TRBV5-1	TRBJ2-3	.	CASSHRGVPTDTQYF	TGCGCCAGCAGTCACCGCGGGGTTCCTACAGATACGCAGTATTTT